The TCR beta chain described here comes from a study of blood T cells in healthy people across ages (dated by TCRdb to the mid-2010s). About the full investigation: Template switching captured roughly one uniquely barcoded TCR beta cDNA molecule per two T cells in model experiments. To avoid experimental bias, donors of different ages were spread randomly across the sequencing lanes. Four age groups were formed from the donors: young (average roughly 15 years), middle-aged (around 41), aged (62) and long-lived (less than 85). Two additional independent replicas of 1 million unique cDNA reads from the same blood draw were analyzed for two donors (one aged 18 to 30 and one aged 80 or older). The study measured age-related changes in TCR beta repertoire diversity using deep sequencing normalized with unique cDNA molecular identifiers.

The investigation overall reported the following: Compared with the aged group, more naive CD4+ T cells, fewer expanded clones and increased TCR diversity were shown by the long-lived group, suggesting age selection. The percentage of naive T cells measured by flow cytometry correlated strongly with observed TCR beta diversity. Conclusive comparison of naive and antigen-experienced compartments was prevented by the profiling of bulk unsorted PBMCs. Estimates of total diversity based on one million sequenced T cells were considered lower bounds and underestimates. The CMV infection status of donors was not known, potentially confounding age-related changes in expanded clonotypes. As age increased, observed TCR beta diversity per million T cells dropped in a roughly linear way, and a significant reduction was already evident by age about 36.

The CDR3 starts with the cysteine, ends with the phenylalanine, and has 14 residues. Only CDR3 DNA is held: 42 bases, read in frame from base 1. CDR1 MNHEY and CDR2 SVGEGT are derived from the germline V gene. V and J are trimmed by 6 bases and 6 bases, and the gene matches miss 7 bases of the junction. Libraries were built with 5' RACE. Instrument on record: Illumina HiSeq 2500. A second PCR of roughly 7 to 12 cycles was run with a J-beta primer mix and a sample-barcoded 5' primer. A unique molecular identifier was introduced onto each TCR beta cDNA molecule by a template-switch 5' adaptor carrying 12 random nucleotides. Each sample yielded at least 2.5 million CDR3-containing paired-end reads. The Mint cDNA synthesis kit, primed by a TRBC-specific oligonucleotide, was used to synthesize first-strand cDNA from all RNA. Following uracil-DNA glycosylase treatment, all cDNA underwent a first 18-cycle PCR with the universal primers M1SS and BC2_uni_R. The paper's data handling went like this. Normalization of each sample was performed by random selection of 1 million high-quality reads, each carrying a distinct molecular identifier. Instead of being binned into consensus sequences, reads with shared molecular identifiers were discarded. MiTCR, with a Q25 quality threshold and the strictest error-elimination algorithm, was used for CDR3 identification, clonotype clustering and error correction. A nonparametric unseen species model with Euler transformation was used to estimate lower-bound total TCR beta diversity. TCRdb redid the processing of the public reads, applying fastp at Q25 and MiXCR, and retained in-frame beta chains. Rows are unified per CDR3 protein, each entry keeping the most common DNA and genes. The V and J calls reflect TCRdb's pipeline rather than the authors' work. This sample gives about 1.1 million distinct CDR3 sequences in total; 30% to 40% of them show up just once. Of the sample, around 14% falls within the top ten clones.

Donors were 40 or so systemically healthy Caucasian individuals from Russia aged roughly 6 to 90 years. Around 10 milliliters of peripheral blood were drawn from each donor into EDTA-treated Vacutainer tubes. PBMCs were isolated by Ficoll-Paque density-gradient centrifugation, with at least 6 million obtained per sample. Trizol reagent was used to extract total RNA from the PBMCs, yielding at least 6 micrograms per sample. Naive CD45RAhigh/CD27high T cell percentages were measured by flow cytometry on a PBMC aliquot from every donor. This clonotype turned up a few times. Its binding antigen is unknown. The record has no base qualities; no much larger clone is one base away.

The chain couples TRBV6-2 or TRBV6-3 to TRBJ2-1, with 8 central nucleotides matching TRBD2. Material: blood. The receptor's source is a man between 18 and 35 years old in good health. The bases read TGTGCCAGCAGAGGCGCGGGGGGTACCAATGAGCAGTTCTTC. Its translation is CASRGAGGTNEQFF.